This T cell receptor beta chain is from a study of blood T cells in healthy people across ages. The authors ran a second PCR of roughly 6 to 11 cycles using a sample-barcoded 5' primer and a J-beta primer mix. TCRdb reanalysed the 5' RACE reads using MiXCR and keeps one entry per CDR3 protein. The sample includes roughly 640,000 distinct CDR3 sequences, about 30% of them seen just once. To note about this clonotype: This may be a read error, as it is one base from a much larger clone.

This CDR3 region has 14 residues. Germline CDR1 SGHTA, CDR2 FQGNSA. V and J are TRBV7-2 and TRBJ2-3, with 10 bases lining up with TRBD1. The specimen sequenced was blood. This receptor was identified in a woman older than 75 in good health. Here the CDR3 reads CASSYDRGPDTRYF. The CDR3 DNA follows: TGTGCCAGCAGCTACGACAGGGGGCCAGATACGCGGTATTTT.